The T cell receptor (beta chain) described here comes from a study of T cells in Graves' hyperthyroidism and ophthalmopathy. It was RNA transcripts that yielded the amplified TCR beta CDR3 regions. The HTBI primer set served for first-round RT-PCR of the TCR CDR3. TCRdb reanalysed the multiplex PCR reads using MiXCR and keeps one entry per CDR3 protein. The repertoire holds just over 550,000 distinct CDR3 sequences, 46% seen once, with 8.2% in the top ten. Comments on this clonotype: At one end, the junction sequence differs from germline, possibly due to a read error.

Sample: peripheral blood or thyroid tissue (not recorded which). This clonotype originated in a woman under 30 with Graves' hyperthyroidism.

The CDR3 is CASSQDRTDAWLELFF. The CDR3 DNA follows: TGCGCCAGCAGCCAAGATAGGACAGATGCTTGGTTGGAACTGTTTTTT. The genes are TRBV7-6 and TRBJ1-4; TRBD1 is a possible D gene (6 bases). The CDR3 totals 16 residues. Germline CDR1 and CDR2: SGHVS and FNYEAQ.